Each of the 10 T cell receptor beta chains below was sequenced from the same sample in a study of regulatory dendritic cells for organ transplantation. TCRdb's copy holds only in-frame clones and misses some; the assay was immunoSEQ multiplex PCR. The sample contains fewer than 25,000 clones, just under 75% of which appear only once. The sequenced sample consisted of memory CD4+ T cells from blood. Subset in this sample: CD45RO+ memory T cells. All receptors come from a human donor in good health.

V usage is TRBV2 and J usage is TRBJ1-4; a possible D gene is TRBD1 (6 bases). V was cut by 8 bases and J by 1 base, with 14 bases left in between. CDR3 length: 15 residues. Germline CDR1 SNHLY, CDR2 FYNNEI. CDR3 in DNA: TGTGCCAGCCGTAGGGGGGGTGGAACTAATGAAAAACTGTTTTTT. It specifies CASRRGGGTNEKLFF.

This chain connects TRBV5-4 to TRBJ2-3; 9 positions agree with TRBD2. Germline V gene sequence: CDR1 SGHNT, CDR2 YYREEE (reference sequence). The CDR3 covers 16 residues. Trimming took 3 bases from V and 4 from J; bases not matched to a gene: 9. CDR3: CASSSIGTSSSDTQYF. The CDR3, as DNA: TGTGCCAGCAGCTCCATTGGGACTAGCTCATCAGATACGCAGTATTTT.

This clone has just one count. The V call is TRBV19, the J call TRBJ2-2, with 8 bases matching TRBD1. The CDR3 is 14 residues long. CDR1 and CDR2 from the germline V gene are LNHDA and SQIVND (reference sequence). Losses at the gene ends were 6 bases for V and 5 bases for J; bases not matched to a gene: 5. In nucleotides, the CDR3 is TGTGCCAGTAGGGACAGGGAAATGACCGGGGAGCTGTTTTTT. Translation: CASRDREMTGELFF.

V gene TRBV29-1 combines with J gene TRBJ1-1, with D perhaps TRBD1 (6 bases). The germline CDR1 and CDR2 sequences are SQVTM and ANQGSEA. The CDR3 consists of 14 residues. V lost 0 bases and J lost 6, with 14 bases in between. CDR3: CSVEDWQGSPEAFF. In DNA form, the CDR3 reads TGCAGCGTTGAAGATTGGCAGGGGAGTCCTGAAGCTTTCTTT.

In this sample, this clone turned up a few times. V and J are TRBV9 and TRBJ2-7; TRBD2 might be the D (6 bases). Germline V gives CDR1 SGDLS, CDR2 YYNGEE. There are 15 residues in the CDR3. The V end lost 0 bases, the J end lost 4 bases, and 14 bases lay between the germline ends. The CDR3, as DNA: TGTGCCAGCAGCGTAGAGCCAGCTCGGGGGTACGAGCAGTACTTC. Protein sequence: CASSVEPARGYEQYF.

This clone was counted between two and nine times. This chain joins TRBV5-1 and TRBJ2-3; TRBD2 matches 16 bases. This CDR3 comprises 17 residues. CDR1 SGHRS and CDR2 YFSETQ come from the germline V gene. V lost 4 bases and J lost 2; bases outside the gene matches: 4. CDR3 protein: CASSPGTSGGATDTQYF. The CDR3, as DNA: TGCGCCAGCAGCCCGGGGACTAGCGGGGGGGCCACAGATACGCAGTATTTT.

This clone has more than one count but fewer than ten. The chain is built from TRBV6-1 and TRBJ2-5; a weak D match, TRBD1 (6 bases). Trimming removed 4 bases from V and 5 bases from J, with 11 bases in between. The CDR3 is made up of 13 amino acids. Germline CDR1 MNHNS, CDR2 SASEGT. CDR3 loop: CASSGGLGETQYF. The CDR3 DNA follows: TGTGCCAGCAGTGGGGGGCTAGGGGAGACCCAGTACTTC.

The CDR3 coding sequence is TGTGCCAGCAGCTTAGAAGCGGGGTCCTACGAGCAGTACTTC. Its protein product is CASSLEAGSYEQYF. J is TRBJ2-7 and V is TRBV5-5, with 7 bases identical to TRBD2. V shed 2 bases, J shed 1 base, and the junction held 3 bases outside the gene matches. The CDR3 consists of 14 residues. Per germline, CDR1 SGHKS and CDR2 YYEKEE (reference sequence).

This clone was observed once. The chain has TRBV19 and TRBJ1-2, with 10 bases matching TRBD1. This CDR3 has 12 residues. V gave up 9 bases and J gave up 7 bases; unmatched junction bases: 5. Germline CDR1 is LNHDA and CDR2 is SQIVND (reference sequence). Here the CDR3 reads CASQDRGLGYTF. The CDR3 nucleotides are TGTGCCAGCCAAGACAGGGGGCTTGGCTACACCTTC.

This clone showed up just a few times. The chain uses TRBV7-9 and TRBJ1-2, with TRBD1 matching 7 bases. The V segment lost 5 bases and the J segment 7 bases; nucleotides outside the gene matches: 7. This CDR3 spans 13 amino acids. The germline V gene has CDR1 SEHNR and CDR2 FQNEAQ (reference sequence). In DNA, the CDR3 is TGTGCCAGCAGCGGGACAGAAGCCGTTGGCTACACCTTC. This encodes CASSGTEAVGYTF.